Each of the 7 T cell receptor beta chains below was sequenced from the same sample in a study of T cell responses to AZD1222 COVID-19 vaccine. Produced via immunoSEQ multiplex PCR; TCRdb's table is partial and in-frame only. Of 130,000 or so clones in the sample, approximately 90% were seen once. This sample comprised peripheral blood, obtained on day 0 of AZD1222 vaccination. All receptors come from an adult in good health.

The chain joins TRBV6-5 to TRBJ2-7, with D tentatively TRBD2 (6 bases). This CDR3 region has 13 residues. V lost 8 bases to trimming and J lost 4 bases, with 15 bases between them. The germline gives CDR1 MNHEY, CDR2 SVGAGI. The CDR3 reads CASRAFAGYEQYF. The CDR3 DNA is TGTGCCAGCCGAGCCTTCGCGGGGTACGAGCAGTACTTC.

The rearrangement joins TRBV10-2 to TRBJ1-5, with TRBD1 matching over 7 bases. Trimming removed 8 bases from V and 1 base from J; junction bases left unmatched: 11. Looked up from germline, CDR1 is WSHSY and CDR2 is SAAADI. There are 16 residues in the CDR3. The CDR3 here is CASSGTADSSNQPQHF. Here the CDR3 DNA reads TGCGCCAGCTCCGGGACAGCTGATTCCAGCAATCAGCCCCAGCATTTT.

The chain uses TRBV6-5 and TRBJ1-1, with D unresolved. The CDR3 is 16 residues long. In germline, CDR1 is MNHEY, CDR2 SVGAGI. Trimming took off 4 bases at V and 4 bases at J, with 19 bases between the two ends. CDR3 DNA: TGTGCCAGCAGTTCCCTCCTAGGGATGGGAGCCACTGAAGCTTTCTTT. Translating gives CASSSLLGMGATEAFF.

V and J are TRBV9 and TRBJ1-3, with a weak D call TRBD1 (5 bases). The CDR3 contains 14 residues. V dropped 3 bases and J dropped 4 bases, with 11 bases sitting between them. Per the germline V gene, CDR1 is SGDLS and CDR2 is YYNGEE. The CDR3 region has the DNA TGTGCCAGCAGCGCCGGGACCGTAGGAAACACCATATATTTT. This encodes CASSAGTVGNTIYF. Based on the CDR3 plus reference TRBV9 and TRBJ1-3, the full variable domain is DSGVTQTPKHLITATGQRVTLRCSPRSGDLSVYWYQQSLDQGLQFLIQYYNGEERAKGNILERFSAQQFPDLHSELNLSSLELGDSALYFCASSAGTVGNTIYFGEGSWLTVV.

The chain uses TRBV28 and TRBJ1-5; a weak D match, TRBD1 (6 bases). This CDR3 spans 15 amino acids. CDR1 is MDHEN, CDR2 SYDVKM, per germline. The CDR3 nucleotides are TGTGCTATTACGGGGGCGGGGGGCCCGAATCAGCCCCAGCATTTT. Protein product: CAITGAGGPNQPQHF.

V is TRBV6-1 and J is TRBJ1-1, with unresolved D. V lost 2 bases and J 1 base, leaving 5 bases between the germline ends. This CDR3 has 13 residues. Germline CDR1 reads MNHNS; CDR2 reads SASEGT. The CDR3 region has the DNA TGTGCCAGCAGTGAAAACAGGAACACTGAAGCTTTCTTT. Translation: CASSENRNTEAFF.

The chain recombines TRBV3-1 (or the pseudogene TRBV3-2) with TRBJ2-7; D is undetermined. V shed 6 bases and J shed 2 bases, with 11 bases lying between them. Germline V lookup: CDR1 LGHDT, CDR2 YNNKEL (reference sequence). The length of the CDR3 is 13 residues. The CDR3 region is CASSSSGTYEQYF. CDR3 DNA sequence: TGTGCCAGCAGTTCTAGTGGGACCTACGAGCAGTACTTC.